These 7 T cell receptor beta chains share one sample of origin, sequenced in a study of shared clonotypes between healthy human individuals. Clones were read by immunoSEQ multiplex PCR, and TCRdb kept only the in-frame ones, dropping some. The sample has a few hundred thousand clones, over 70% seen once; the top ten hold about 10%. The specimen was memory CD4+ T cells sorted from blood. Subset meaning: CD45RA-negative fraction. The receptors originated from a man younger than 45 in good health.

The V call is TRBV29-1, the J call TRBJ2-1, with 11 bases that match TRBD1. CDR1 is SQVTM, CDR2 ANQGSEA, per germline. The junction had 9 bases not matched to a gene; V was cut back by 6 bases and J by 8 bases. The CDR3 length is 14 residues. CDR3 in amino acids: CSVRGQGARDEQFF. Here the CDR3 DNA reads TGCAGCGTACGCGGACAGGGGGCGCGGGATGAGCAGTTCTTC.

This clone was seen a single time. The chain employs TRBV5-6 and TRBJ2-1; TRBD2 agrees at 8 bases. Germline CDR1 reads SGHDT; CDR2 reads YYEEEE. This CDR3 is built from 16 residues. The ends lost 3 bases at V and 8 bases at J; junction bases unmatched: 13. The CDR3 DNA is TGTGCCAGCAGCTCGGACCCGGGACTAGTAGGCGATGAGCAGTTCTTC. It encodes CASSSDPGLVGDEQFF.

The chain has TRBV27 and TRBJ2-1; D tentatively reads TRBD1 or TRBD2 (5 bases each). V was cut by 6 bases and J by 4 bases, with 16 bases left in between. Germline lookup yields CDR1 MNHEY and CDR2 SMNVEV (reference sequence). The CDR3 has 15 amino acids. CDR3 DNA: TGTGCCAGCAGCCGGGACGCCCCTACTTACAATGAGCAGTTCTTC. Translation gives CASSRDAPTYNEQFF.

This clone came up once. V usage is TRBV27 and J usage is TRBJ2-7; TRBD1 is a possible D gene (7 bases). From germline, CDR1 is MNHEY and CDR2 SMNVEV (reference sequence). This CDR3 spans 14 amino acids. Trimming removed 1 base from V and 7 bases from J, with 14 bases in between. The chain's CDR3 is CASSLFRGASEQYF. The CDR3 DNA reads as TGTGCCAGCAGTTTATTCAGGGGGGCAAGTGAGCAGTACTTC.

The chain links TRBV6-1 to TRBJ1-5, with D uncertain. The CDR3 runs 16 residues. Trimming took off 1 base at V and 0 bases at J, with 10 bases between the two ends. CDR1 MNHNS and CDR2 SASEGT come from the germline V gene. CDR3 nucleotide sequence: TGTGCCAGCAGTGAAGGAGCTAACTTTAGCAATCAGCCCCAGCATTTT. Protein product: CASSEGANFSNQPQHF.

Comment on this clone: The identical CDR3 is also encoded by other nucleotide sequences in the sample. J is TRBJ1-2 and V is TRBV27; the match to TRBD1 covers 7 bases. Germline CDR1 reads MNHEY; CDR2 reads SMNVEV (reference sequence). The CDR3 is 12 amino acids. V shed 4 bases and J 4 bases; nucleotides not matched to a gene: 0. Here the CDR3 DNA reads TGTGCCAGCAGTTCAGGGGGCTATGGCTACACCTTC. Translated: CASSSGGYGYTF.

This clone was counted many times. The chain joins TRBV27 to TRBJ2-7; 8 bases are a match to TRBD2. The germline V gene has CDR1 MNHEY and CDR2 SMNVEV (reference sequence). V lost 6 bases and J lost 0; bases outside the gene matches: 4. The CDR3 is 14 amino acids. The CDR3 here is CASSIGTSSYEQYF. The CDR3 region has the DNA TGTGCCAGCAGCATAGGGACTAGCTCCTACGAGCAGTACTTC.